The T cell receptor (beta chain) described here comes from a study of blood T cell repertoires in COVID-19. Methods used by the authors: Reference gene primers were amplified, and this amplification served to estimate nucleated cell counts. Clones were read by immunoSEQ multiplex PCR, and TCRdb kept only the in-frame ones, dropping some. V, J and clone size derive from that table, while D and trimming were established from the DNA sequence. The repertoire consists of under 300,000 clones, with approximately 88% occurring once and the leading ten covering 1.4% to 1.5%. Trimming took 0 bases from V and 12 from J; bases not matched to a gene: 7. Germline assignment: CDR1 SGHKS and CDR2 YYEKEE (reference sequence). This CDR3 region has 14 residues. This clone appeared a single time. Those enrolled in Seattle joined during active infection and were followed longitudinally afterward.

The source material was peripheral blood. This chain links TRBV5-5 with TRBJ1-4, with 8 bases identical to TRBD1. This clonotype was obtained from a human donor with COVID-19, enrolled during active disease. The donor label of this sample is uncertain. The chain's CDR3 is CASSLGTGLGELFF. CDR3 bases: TGTGCCAGCAGCTTGGGGACAGGGTTAGGGGAACTGTTTTTT.